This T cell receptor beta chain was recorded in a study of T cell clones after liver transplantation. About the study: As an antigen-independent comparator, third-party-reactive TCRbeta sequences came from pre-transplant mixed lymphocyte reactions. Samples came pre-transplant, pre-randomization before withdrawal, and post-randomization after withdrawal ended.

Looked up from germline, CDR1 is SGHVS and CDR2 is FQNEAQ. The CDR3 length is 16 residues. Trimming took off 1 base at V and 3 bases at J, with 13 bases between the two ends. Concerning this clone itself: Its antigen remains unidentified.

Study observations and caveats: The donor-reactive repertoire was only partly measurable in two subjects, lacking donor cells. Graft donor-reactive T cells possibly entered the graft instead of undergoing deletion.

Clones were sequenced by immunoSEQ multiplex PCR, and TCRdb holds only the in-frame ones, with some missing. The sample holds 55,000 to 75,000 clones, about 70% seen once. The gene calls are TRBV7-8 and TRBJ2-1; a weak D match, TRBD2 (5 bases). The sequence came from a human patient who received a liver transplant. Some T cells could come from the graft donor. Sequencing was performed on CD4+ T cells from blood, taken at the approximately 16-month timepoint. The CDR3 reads CASSLGGGPLYNEQFF. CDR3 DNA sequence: TGTGCCAGCAGCTTAGGTGGCGGGCCCCTCTACAATGAGCAGTTCTTC.